The present T cell receptor beta chain was sequenced within a study of T-cell memory formation after mild COVID-19. MiXCR was run by TCRdb on the 5' RACE reads, yielding one entry per CDR3 protein. This table holds some 250,000 distinct CDR3 sequences, 18% found once. Germline values: CDR1 MNHNY, CDR2 SVGAGI (reference sequence). The CDR3 length is 14 residues. V shed 7 bases and J 11 bases; nucleotides not matched to a gene: 13. The chain employs TRBV6-6 and TRBJ1-5; 8 nucleotides align to TRBD1. The TCR sequence derives from a man between 18 and 29 years old who had mild COVID-19 (a few samples of this study predate the infection). Cell type and time point are not known. Specimen: PBMCs or a T cell subset sorted from them (not recorded which). CDR3 sequence reads: CASILQGGRGSQHF. Written as DNA, the CDR3 is TGTGCCAGCATCTTACAGGGGGGGCGCGGGTCCCAGCATTTT.